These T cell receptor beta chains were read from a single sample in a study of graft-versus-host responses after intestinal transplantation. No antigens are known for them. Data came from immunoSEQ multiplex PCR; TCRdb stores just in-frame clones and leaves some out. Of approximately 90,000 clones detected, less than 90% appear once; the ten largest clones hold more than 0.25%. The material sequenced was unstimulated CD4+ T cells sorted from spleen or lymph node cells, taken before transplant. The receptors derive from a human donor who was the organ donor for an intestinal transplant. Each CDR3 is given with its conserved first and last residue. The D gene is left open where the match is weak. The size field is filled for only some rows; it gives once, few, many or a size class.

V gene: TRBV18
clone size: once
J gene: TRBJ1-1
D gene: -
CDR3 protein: CASSPAGNTEAFF
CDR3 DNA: TGTGCCAGCTCACCAGCGGGGAACACTGAAGCTTTCTTT

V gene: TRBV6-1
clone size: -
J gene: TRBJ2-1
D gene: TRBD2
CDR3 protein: CASSEEPGLAGNEQFF
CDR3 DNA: TGTGCCAGCAGTGAAGAACCGGGACTAGCGGGCAATGAGCAGTTCTTC

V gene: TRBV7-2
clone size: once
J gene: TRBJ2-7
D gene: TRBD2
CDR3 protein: CASSLAASGIYEQYF
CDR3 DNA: TGTGCCAGCAGCTTAGCGGCTAGCGGGATCTACGAGCAGTACTTC

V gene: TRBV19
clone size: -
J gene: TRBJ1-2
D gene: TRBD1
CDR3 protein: CASSIDHRGRYGYTF
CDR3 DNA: TGTGCCAGTAGTATAGATCACAGGGGCCGCTATGGCTACACCTTC

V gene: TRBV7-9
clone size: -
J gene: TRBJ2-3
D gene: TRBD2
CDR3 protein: CASKFGGNTDTQYF
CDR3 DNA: TGTGCCAGCAAATTCGGGGGGAACACAGATACGCAGTATTTT

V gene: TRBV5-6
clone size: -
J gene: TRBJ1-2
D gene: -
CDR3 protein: CASSFTGLGGYTF
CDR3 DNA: TGTGCCAGCAGCTTTACCGGGTTAGGCGGCTACACCTTC

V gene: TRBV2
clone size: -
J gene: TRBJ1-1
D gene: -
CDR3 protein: CASSDQGGATEAFF
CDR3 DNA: TGTGCCAGCAGTGATCAGGGAGGAGCCACTGAAGCTTTCTTT

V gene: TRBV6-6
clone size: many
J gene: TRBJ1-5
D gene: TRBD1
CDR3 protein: CASSYGDRGNQPQHF
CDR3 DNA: TGTGCCAGCAGTTACGGCGACAGGGGCAATCAGCCCCAGCATTTT

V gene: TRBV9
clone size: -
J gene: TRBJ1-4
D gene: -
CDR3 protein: CASSRAGGPNEKLFF
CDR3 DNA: TGTGCCAGCAGCCGGGCGGGGGGACCTAATGAAAAACTGTTTTTT

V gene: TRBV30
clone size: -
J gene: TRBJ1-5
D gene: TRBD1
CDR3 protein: CAWGQGRDQPQHF
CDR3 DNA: TGTGCCTGGGGACAGGGACGGGATCAGCCCCAGCATTTT

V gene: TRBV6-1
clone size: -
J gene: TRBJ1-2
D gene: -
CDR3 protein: CASRQTYNYGYTF
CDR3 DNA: TGTGCCAGCAGACAGACATATAACTATGGCTACACCTTC

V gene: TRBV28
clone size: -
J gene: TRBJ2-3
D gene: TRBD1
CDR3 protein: CASSYFYRGRRRYTSTDTQYF
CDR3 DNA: TGTGCCAGCAGTTATTTCTACAGGGGGCGTAGAAGATATACTAGCACAGATACGCAGTATTTT

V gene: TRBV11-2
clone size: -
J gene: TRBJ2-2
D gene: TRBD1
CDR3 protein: CASSSLEDRSTGELFF
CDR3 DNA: TGTGCCAGCAGCTCCCTGGAGGACAGGAGCACCGGGGAGCTGTTTTTT

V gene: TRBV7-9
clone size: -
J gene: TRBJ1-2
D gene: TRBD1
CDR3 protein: CASRQGASYGYTF
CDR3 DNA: TGTGCCAGCAGGCAGGGGGCGTCGTATGGCTACACCTTC

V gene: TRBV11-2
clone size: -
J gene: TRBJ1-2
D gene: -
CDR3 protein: CASSRNYRTHGYTF
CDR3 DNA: TGTGCCAGCAGCCGGAATTACAGGACCCATGGCTACACCTTC

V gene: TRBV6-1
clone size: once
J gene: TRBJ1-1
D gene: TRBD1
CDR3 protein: CASSVYRTGNTEAFF
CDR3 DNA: TGTGCCAGCAGTGTCTACCGGACAGGGAACACTGAAGCTTTCTTT

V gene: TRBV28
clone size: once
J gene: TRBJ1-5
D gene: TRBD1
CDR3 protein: CASSGTGARYSNQPQHF
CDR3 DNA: TGTGCCAGCAGCGGGACAGGAGCCCGTTATAGCAATCAGCCCCAGCATTTT

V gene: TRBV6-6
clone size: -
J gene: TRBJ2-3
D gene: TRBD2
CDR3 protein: CASSSSGSSPDTQYF
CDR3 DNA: TGTGCCAGCAGTTCAAGCGGGAGTTCCCCAGATACGCAGTATTTT

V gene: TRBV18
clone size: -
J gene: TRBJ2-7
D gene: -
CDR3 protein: CASSPLGGSVHEQYF
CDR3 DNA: TGTGCCAGCTCCCCGCTCGGCGGCTCCGTCCACGAGCAGTACTTC

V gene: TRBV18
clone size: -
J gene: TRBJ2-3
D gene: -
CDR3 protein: CASSPIVGGDTQYF
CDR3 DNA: TGTGCCAGCTCACCAATTGTAGGAGGGGATACGCAGTATTTT

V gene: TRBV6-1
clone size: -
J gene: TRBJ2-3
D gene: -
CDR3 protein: CASGAADTQYF
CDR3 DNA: TGTGCCAGCGGGGCGGCAGATACGCAGTATTTT

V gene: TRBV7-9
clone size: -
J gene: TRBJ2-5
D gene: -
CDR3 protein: CASGRAQETQYF
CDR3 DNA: TGTGCCAGCGGGCGGGCCCAAGAGACCCAGTACTTC